This TCR beta chain emerged from a study of CXCR3-negative and CXCR3-positive naive CD8 T cells. Study observations and caveats: The study found CXCR3 expression partially decreased after cryopreservation and ran most assays on fresh PBMCs. TRB CDR3s of CXCR3-positive naive cells were more hydrophobic than those of CXCR3-negative naive cells.

Carrying UMI labels, the TRB cDNA libraries were prepared through 5' RACE. TCRdb re-called the 5' RACE reads and gives one entry per CDR3 protein, without DNA. The sample table sets out roughly 110,000 distinct CDR3 sequences. Those CD8+ T cells considered naive were CD45RO-CCR7+CD27+CD95-. The CDR3 length is 15 residues. From germline, CDR1 is MDHEN and CDR2 SYDVKM. Points on this clonotype: What it binds is not known.

The chain is built from TRBV28 and TRBJ2-7; TCRdb indicates TRBD1, and absent DNA this call remains unverified. The sequenced sample consisted of naive CXCR3+ CD8+ T cells from blood. Noted subset: CD45RO-CCR7+CD27+CD95- naive CD8+ T cells expressing CXCR3 (TNR3+). The sequence was obtained from a human donor in good health. Some clones in this sample may be carry-over from other donors' samples. The CDR3 loop is CASSLTYRGHNEQYF.